This record concerns one T cell receptor (beta chain) sequence. Its antigen is unknown. The sample originates from a study of T-cell memory formation after mild COVID-19. General study results and limits: Contracting clones localized mainly to CM and EM when CD4+ and mainly to EMRA when CD8+.

Germline lookup yields CDR1 SGHRS and CDR2 YFSETQ. Trimming left V 0 bases short and J 5 bases short, with 11 bases between. The CDR3 has 14 amino acids. A single record per CDR3 protein comes from TCRdb applying MiXCR to the 5' RACE reads. This table holds more than 250,000 distinct CDR3 sequences, approximately 15% found once. The sequenced material came from PBMCs or a T cell subset sorted from them (not recorded which). This receptor was identified in a man aged 18-30 years who had mild COVID-19 (a few samples of this study predate the infection). Cell type and time point are not known. The chain joins TRBV5-1 to TRBJ2-5, with D possibly TRBD2 on 6 matching bases. This chain's CDR3 is CASSLAVLAETQYF. The CDR3 nucleotides read TGCGCCAGCAGCTTGGCCGTTCTAGCGGAGACCCAGTACTTC.